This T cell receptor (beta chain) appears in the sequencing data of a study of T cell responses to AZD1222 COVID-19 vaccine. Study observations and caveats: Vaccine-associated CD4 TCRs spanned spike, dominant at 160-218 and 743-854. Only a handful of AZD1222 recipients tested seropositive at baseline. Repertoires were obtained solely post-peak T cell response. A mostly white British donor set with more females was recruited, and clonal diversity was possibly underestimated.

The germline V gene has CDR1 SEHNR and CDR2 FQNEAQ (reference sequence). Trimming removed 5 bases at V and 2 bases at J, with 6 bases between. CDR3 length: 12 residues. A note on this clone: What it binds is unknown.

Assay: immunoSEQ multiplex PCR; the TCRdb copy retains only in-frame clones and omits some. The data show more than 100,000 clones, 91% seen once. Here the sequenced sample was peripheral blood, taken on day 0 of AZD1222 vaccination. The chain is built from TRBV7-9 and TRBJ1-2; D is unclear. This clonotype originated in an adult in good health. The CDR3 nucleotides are TGTGCCAGCAGCCTGGGAAACTATGGCTACACCTTC. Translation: CASSLGNYGYTF.